Detailed here is one TCR beta chain. Patients of the Seattle cohort, enrolled during active infection, were followed longitudinally. This sample was taken from a study of blood T cell repertoires in COVID-19. Study details: COVID-19 samples from acute and convalescent phases originated in the United States, Italy and Spain. From T cells, B-cell-depleted T cells, or PBMCs came the material, which was cDNA or gDNA.

Sequenced by immunoSEQ multiplex PCR; TCRdb stores in-frame clones only, minus some. The sample has approximately 270,000 clones; about 85% are singletons. The CDR3 has 15 amino acids. Losses at the gene ends were 4 bases for V and 5 bases for J; bases not matched to a gene: 4. The germline V gene encodes CDR1 LGHDT and CDR2 YNNKEL (reference sequence). Source material: peripheral blood. This sequence originates from a human donor with COVID-19, enrolled during active disease. The donor label of this sample is uncertain. V and J are TRBV3-1 (or the pseudogene TRBV3-2) and TRBJ2-1; TRBD2 aligns across 11 bases. The CDR3 loop is CASSPPGLADNEQFF. The DNA of the CDR3 is TGTGCCAGCAGCCCTCCGGGACTAGCGGACAATGAGCAGTTCTTC.